This TCR beta chain stems from a study of blood T cell repertoires in COVID-19. Background on the study: Sample material is recorded as cDNA or gDNA derived from T cells, B-cell-depleted T cells, or PBMCs.

The sample holds a few counts of this clone. V lost 7 bases to trimming and J lost 4 bases; unmatched junction nucleotides: 9. Per the germline V gene, CDR1 is LNHDA and CDR2 is SQIVND (reference sequence). The CDR3 contains 14 residues. Original processing notes: The authors estimated nucleated cell counts from reference gene primer amplification. Method: immunoSEQ multiplex PCR; TCRdb's copy keeps in-frame clones and lacks some. The V and J calls and the clone size are those of that table, but D and trimming were determined from the DNA. The sample shows some 120,000 clones, approximately 74% of them seen only once.

The sequence came from a man aged 55 to 70 with acute or convalescent COVID-19. This chain uses TRBV19 with TRBJ2-5; 7 positions match TRBD2. The sequencing sample was made of peripheral blood. CDR3 amino acids: CASTGGGASETQYF. The DNA of the CDR3 is TGTGCCAGTACTGGGGGGGGTGCATCAGAGACCCAGTACTTC. Full variable domain (rest looked up from reference TRBV19 and TRBJ2-5): DGGITQSPKYLFRKEGQNVTLSCEQNLNHDAMYWYRQDPGQGLRLIYYSQIVNDFQKGDIAEGYSVSREKKESFPLTVTSAQKNPTAFYLCASTGGGASETQYFGPGTRLLVL.